These T cell receptor beta chains were read from a single sample in a study of cytotoxic CD8 clonotypes in ibrutinib-treated CLL. Generated by immunoSEQ multiplex PCR, the TCRdb table keeps only in-frame clones and is missing some. The sample has more than 300,000 clones, approximately 80% seen once; the top ten hold 5.5% to 8%. Source: PBMCs, taken before ibrutinib treatment. The receptors were gathered from a human donor with chronic lymphocytic leukemia. Each CDR3 is given with its conserved first and last residue. D genes are given only for firm matches. Clone sizes are given selectively: once, few, many, or a class where the clone is expanded.

TRBD2,TRBJ2-7,14,TRBV11-2,NA,CASSPLAGAYEQYF,TGTGCCAGCAGTCCTCTAGCGGGGGCCTACGAGCAGTACTTC
NA,TRBJ1-4,13,TRBV6-1,NA,CASTRGLSEKLFF,TGTGCCAGCACCCGGGGCTTGAGTGAAAAACTGTTTTTT
TRBD2,TRBJ2-7,15,TRBV27,many,CASSLMSGIGYEQYF,TGTGCCAGCAGCCTAATGAGCGGGATCGGCTACGAGCAGTACTTC
NA,TRBJ2-6,17,TRBV6-1,NA,CASSGGALSSGANVLTF,TGTGCCAGCAGTGGTGGGGCCCTGAGCTCTGGGGCCAACGTCCTGACTTTC
TRBD2,TRBJ2-7,15,TRBV7-2,NA,CASSQVAGGTYEQYF,TGTGCCAGCAGCCAAGTAGCGGGAGGAACCTACGAGCAGTACTTC
TRBD2,TRBJ2-1,13,TRBV7-6,NA,CASSRLAGYEQFF,TGTGCCAGCAGCCGACTAGCGGGATATGAGCAGTTCTTC
NA,TRBJ2-7,14,TRBV7-2,NA,CASSSRRVKDEQYF,TGTGCCAGCAGCTCAAGACGAGTCAAGGACGAGCAGTACTTC
TRBD1,TRBJ1-2,14,TRBV18,few,CASSPPGGRYGYTF,TGTGCCAGCTCACCACCAGGGGGCCGGTATGGCTACACCTTC
NA,TRBJ2-1,11,TRBV20-1,NA,CSGDGVNEQFF,TGCAGTGGAGATGGCGTCAATGAGCAGTTCTTC
NA,TRBJ1-1,11,TRBV6-1,NA,CASDLGGPAFF,TGTGCCAGCGACTTGGGGGGGCCAGCTTTCTTT
NA,TRBJ2-7,13,TRBV9,NA,CASSGTAWHEQYF,TGTGCCAGCAGCGGGACCGCATGGCACGAGCAGTACTTC
NA,TRBJ2-3,12,TRBV25-1,NA,CASSELWDTQYF,TGTGCCAGCAGTGAACTTTGGGATACGCAGTATTTT
NA,TRBJ1-1,12,TRBV7-2,few,CASSTGRMIAFF,TGTGCCAGCAGCACAGGACGGATGATAGCTTTCTTT
NA,TRBJ1-1,13,TRBV7-2,NA,CASQAGSVTEAFF,TGTGCCTCCCAGGCGGGGTCGGTCACTGAAGCTTTCTTT
TRBD2,TRBJ2-1,14,TRBV19,NA,CASSSTSGHNEQFF,TGTGCCAGTAGTTCAACTAGCGGACACAATGAGCAGTTCTTC
NA,TRBJ1-1,14,TRBV5-1,once,CASSPGLLNTEAFF,TGCGCCAGCAGCCCGGGACTGTTGAACACTGAAGCTTTCTTT
NA,TRBJ1-2,15,TRBV18,NA,CASSPPIGSGYGYTF,TGTGCCAGCTCACCACCGATAGGGAGCGGCTATGGCTACACCTTC
NA,TRBJ1-3,14,TRBV19,NA,CASSIVGIGNTIYF,TGTGCCAGTAGTATTGTGGGTATTGGAAACACCATATATTTT
NA,TRBJ1-5,15,TRBV5-8,NA,CASSRPRDNNQPQHF,TGTGCCAGCAGCCGTCCCCGGGACAACAATCAGCCCCAGCATTTT
NA,TRBJ1-2,15,TRBV6-1,NA,CASSERGEGDYGYTF,TGTGCCAGCAGTGAACGGGGGGAGGGTGATTATGGCTACACCTTC
NA,TRBJ2-3,13,TRBV18,few,CASSPILFDTQYF,TGTGCCAGCTCACCAATATTGTTTGATACGCAGTATTTT
NA,TRBJ2-3,17,TRBV4-1,NA,CASSQVGLAGGTDTQYF,TGCGCCAGCAGCCAAGTAGGGCTAGCAGGAGGCACAGATACGCAGTATTTT
NA,TRBJ1-1,14,TRBV4-1,NA,CASSHQPNRNEAFF,TGCGCCAGCAGCCACCAACCGAACAGGAATGAAGCTTTCTTT
TRBD2,TRBJ2-7,16,TRBV4-1,NA,CASLLAGGPLHWEQYF,TGCGCCAGTTTGCTAGCGGGAGGGCCTCTCCACTGGGAGCAGTACTTC
NA,TRBJ2-2,17,TRBV27,NA,CASSLDVTSWFTGELFF,TGTGCCAGCAGTTTGGATGTGACTAGTTGGTTCACCGGGGAGCTGTTTTTT
TRBD2,TRBJ2-3,16,TRBV11-2,NA,CASSLGLAGGTDTQYF,TGTGCCAGCAGCTTAGGACTAGCGGGAGGCACAGATACGCAGTATTTT
TRBD1,TRBJ2-7,14,TRBV30,NA,CAWSVRTGSNEQYF,TGTGCCTGGAGTGTCCGGACAGGGTCGAACGAGCAGTACTTC
TRBD2,TRBJ2-1,16,TRBV9,NA,CASSVVGLGSYNEQFF,TGTGCCAGCAGCGTAGTGGGACTAGGGTCCTACAATGAGCAGTTCTTC
TRBD1,TRBJ1-5,16,TRBV19,once,CASRTETGARNQPQHF,TGTGCCAGTAGGACTGAAACAGGGGCACGCAATCAGCCCCAGCATTTT
NA,TRBJ2-2,13,TRBV10-2,NA,CASSESVTGELFF,TGCGCCAGCAGTGAGTCGGTCACCGGGGAGCTGTTTTTT
TRBD2,TRBJ2-2,15,TRBV6-5,NA,CASRASGRNTGELFF,TGTGCCAGCAGGGCTAGCGGGAGGAACACCGGGGAGCTGTTTTTT
NA,TRBJ2-3,16,TRBV7-2,few,CASSLMAGAATDTQYF,TGTGCCAGCAGCTTAATGGCGGGGGCCGCCACAGATACGCAGTATTTT
NA,TRBJ2-3,14,TRBV7-9,NA,CASSSWGRTDTQYF,TGTGCCAGCAGCTCCTGGGGTAGAACAGATACGCAGTATTTT
NA,TRBJ2-5,15,TRBV4-3,NA,CASSQAPVTQETQYF,TGCGCCAGCAGCCAAGCCCCCGTGACCCAAGAGACCCAGTACTTC
TRBD2,TRBJ2-3,17,TRBV6-7,NA,CASSVATSGRSTDTQYF,TGTGCCAGCAGCGTCGCCACTAGCGGGAGGAGCACAGATACGCAGTATTTT
NA,TRBJ2-1,13,TRBV6-1,NA,CASRRTQYNEQFF,TGTGCCAGCAGGAGGACCCAGTACAATGAGCAGTTCTTC
NA,TRBJ1-1,12,TRBV10-3,NA,CAISGTVTEAFF,TGTGCCATCAGTGGGACAGTCACTGAAGCTTTCTTT
TRBD1,TRBJ1-5,16,TRBV10-2,NA,CASSESPRGQRQPQHF,TGCGCCAGCAGTGAGTCCCCCAGGGGGCAGAGGCAGCCCCAGCATTTT
NA,TRBJ2-7,15,TRBV5-1,NA,CASRPGRETFYEQYF,TGCGCCAGCAGGCCGGGACGGGAAACCTTCTACGAGCAGTACTTC
TRBD2,TRBJ2-1,15,TRBV19,once,CASSLPGTSINEQFF,TGTGCCAGTAGTCTTCCCGGGACTAGCATCAATGAGCAGTTCTTC
NA,TRBJ1-1,15,TRBV30,NA,CAWSYPGAPPHRAFF,TGTGCCTGGAGTTACCCAGGGGCGCCCCCCCACAGGGCTTTCTTT
TRBD1,TRBJ2-1,15,TRBV4-1,once,CASSHGQGAGNEQFF,TGCGCCAGCAGCCATGGACAGGGGGCGGGAAATGAGCAGTTCTTC
TRBD1,TRBJ2-3,14,TRBV5-1,NA,CASSWRGTGETQYF,TGCGCCAGCAGTTGGCGGGGGACAGGGGAAACGCAGTATTTT
TRBD1,TRBJ2-5,15,TRBV7-2,once,CASSFGGGQAETQYF,TGTGCCAGCAGCTTTGGAGGGGGACAGGCTGAGACCCAGTACTTC
NA,TRBJ2-1,13,TRBV7-9,few,CASSLRSGNEQFF,TGTGCCAGCAGCTTAAGGAGTGGGAATGAGCAGTTCTTC
NA,TRBJ1-2,15,TRBV5-1,NA,CASSLMTGPNYGYTF,TGCGCCAGCAGCTTGATGACGGGACCCAACTATGGCTACACCTTC
NA,TRBJ2-7,16,TRBV7-9,NA,CASSLVTGRRYYEQYF,TGTGCCAGCAGCTTAGTAACCGGCAGGAGGTACTACGAGCAGTACTTC
TRBD2,TRBJ2-1,15,TRBV2,few,CASSATSGTYNEQFF,TGTGCCAGCAGTGCGACTAGCGGGACATACAATGAGCAGTTCTTC
NA,TRBJ2-2,15,TRBV27,NA,CASSLSQINTGELFF,TGTGCCAGCAGTTTATCGCAAATTAACACCGGGGAGCTGTTTTTT
NA,TRBJ2-7,12,TRBV5-8,NA,CASSLESYEQYF,TGTGCCAGCAGCTTGGAGAGTTACGAGCAGTACTTC
NA,TRBJ1-5,12,TRBV28,few,CASRVSNQPQHF,TGTGCCAGCAGGGTGAGCAATCAGCCCCAGCATTTT
TRBD1,TRBJ1-2,15,TRBV30,NA,CAWYPRTGDNYGYTF,TGTGCCTGGTACCCTAGGACAGGGGATAACTATGGCTACACCTTC
NA,TRBJ2-7,14,TRBV7-2,NA,CASSPLGRVYEQYF,TGTGCCAGCAGCCCCTTAGGTAGGGTTTACGAGCAGTACTTC